The 13 T cell receptor beta chains reported below all come from one sample, sequenced in a study of cytomegalovirus exposure and HLA in healthy donors (dated by TCRdb to about 2017). Library creation used the immunoSEQ multiplex PCR assay. A mixture of 60 forward primers for TCR Vbeta segments and 13 reverse primers for TCR Jbeta segments was used in the multiplex PCR. Imported from immuneACCESS, the table was reduced by TCRdb to in-frame sequences with V and J called. These copies leave out some clones; in studies compared against another copy, an unresolved V gene accounts for under half, and the cause of the remainder is not known. The table for this sample lists over 80,000 clones; 65% to 80% of them were counted only once. Approximately 3% of the sample comes from the top ten. Sequenced input: PBMCs. The receptors here all came from a female donor in good health and CMV-seropositive.

The chain links TRBV9 to TRBJ1-4, with 9 bases matching TRBD1. The CDR3 is 15 amino acids. V gave up 4 bases and J gave up 8 bases; unmatched junction bases: 9. Germline values: CDR1 SGDLS, CDR2 YYNGEE. This chain's CDR3 is CASSPPGTGSEKLFF. The CDR3 DNA reads TGTGCCAGCAGCCCCCCAGGGACAGGGTCCGAAAAACTGTTTTTT. The variable domain in full, with the rest retrieved from reference TRBV9 and TRBJ1-4, is DSGVTQTPKHLITATGQRVTLRCSPRSGDLSVYWYQQSLDQGLQFLIQYYNGEERAKGNILERFSAQQFPDLHSELNLSSLELGDSALYFCASSPPGTGSEKLFFGSGTQLSVL.

CDR3 loop: CASSQSKGHNEKLFF. CDR3 sequence (DNA): TGCGCCAGCAGTCAATCGAAGGGACATAATGAAAAACTGTTTTTT. The gene calls are TRBV23-1 and TRBJ1-4; D possibly corresponds to TRBD1 (6 bases). TRBV23-1 counts as an open reading frame of uncertain function. Trimming removed 0 bases from V and 4 bases from J, with 9 bases in between. The CDR3 runs to 15 residues.

The chain is built from TRBV10-1 and TRBJ2-2; D is possibly TRBD1 (6 bases). Germline assignment: CDR1 WNHNN and CDR2 SYGVQD (reference sequence). CDR3 length: 18 residues. The ends were cut back, 5 bases at V and 5 bases at J, with 24 bases in the middle. CDR3 DNA: TGCGCCAGCAGTCCTTCTACAGGGTCCACACCAAATACCGGGGAGCTGTTTTTT. Translating gives CASSPSTGSTPNTGELFF.

The V and J genes are TRBV5-4 and TRBJ2-7; 9 nucleotides match TRBD1. In germline, CDR1 is SGHNT, CDR2 YYREEE (reference sequence). V trimming: 3 bases; J trimming: 3 bases; junction bases outside the gene matches: 7. The CDR3 totals 15 residues. The CDR3 DNA reads TGTGCCAGCAGCTCGCTGGACAGGGGCGACTACGAGCAGTACTTC. Residues: CASSSLDRGDYEQYF.

This clone was seen more than once but under ten times. The V call is TRBV5-8, the J call TRBJ1-2; 7 bases are a match to TRBD1. This CDR3 comprises 15 residues. Per the germline V gene, CDR1 is SGHTS and CDR2 is YDEGEE. V shed 0 bases and J 3 bases; nucleotides not matched to a gene: 5. CDR3 bases: TGTGCCAGCAGCTTGGAAGGGACAGAGGACTATGGCTACACCTTC. This encodes CASSLEGTEDYGYTF.

The V gene is TRBV29-1, the J gene TRBJ1-2; D is possibly TRBD1 (6 bases). This CDR3 is 13 amino acids long. Germline values: CDR1 SQVTM, CDR2 ANQGSEA. CDR3 nucleotide sequence: TGCAGGGTCGAGGGGGGGGGCACGGAAGGCTACACCTTC. This gives the protein CRVEGGGTEGYTF.

This clone has just a few counts. For the CDR3, the DNA is TGTGCCAGCAGCTTAAAACCGCTCCGAGGGAAGGACTCACCCCTCCACTTT. Its protein is CASSLKPLRGKDSPLHF. This chain links TRBV11-1 with TRBJ1-6, with unresolved D. CDR1 and CDR2 (germline): SGHAT, FQDESV (reference sequence). CDR3 size: 17 residues. Trimming cost V 2 bases and J 10 bases, with 21 bases left between them.

The chain uses TRBV7-3 and TRBJ2-5, with TRBD1 identical over 9 bases. The CDR3 runs 16 residues. V lost 3 bases, J lost 2 bases, and 7 bases stayed unmatched. The germline V gene encodes CDR1 SGHTA and CDR2 FQGTGA. CDR3 sequence: CASSLGTGKGQETQYF. DNA of the CDR3: TGTGCCAGCAGCTTGGGGACAGGGAAGGGGCAAGAGACCCAGTACTTC.

The chain couples TRBV27 to TRBJ1-2; weak D call: TRBD1 (6 bases). Trimming left V 3 bases short and J 2 bases short, with 34 bases between. Germline V gene sequence: CDR1 MNHEY, CDR2 SMNVEV (reference sequence). The CDR3 sequence is 22 residues long. CDR3 protein: CASSFPPQGLGPPMVDNYGYTF. CDR3 DNA sequence: TGTGCCAGCAGTTTCCCTCCACAGGGTTTGGGCCCCCCCATGGTAGACAACTATGGCTACACCTTC.

This chain joins TRBV5-1 and TRBJ2-3, with D perhaps TRBD2 (5 bases). CDR1 is SGHRS, CDR2 YFSETQ, per germline. Trimming removed 3 bases from V and 0 bases from J, with 8 bases in between. The CDR3 totals 14 residues. The CDR3 sequence: CASSSRGSTDTQYF. CDR3 bases: TGCGCCAGCAGCTCTCGGGGAAGCACAGATACGCAGTATTTT.

CDR3 in DNA: TGTGCCAGCAGCTTCGTGGGGAGTAGCACAGATACGCAGTATTTT. This codes for CASSFVGSSTDTQYF. The chain combines TRBV5-4 with TRBJ2-3; TRBD2 is a possible D gene (5 bases). Germline CDR1 SGHNT, CDR2 YYREEE (reference sequence). V dropped 2 bases and J dropped 0 bases, with 10 bases sitting between them. The CDR3 is 15 residues long.

This chain links TRBV10-3 with TRBJ1-2, with 10 bases matching TRBD1. With 10 bases clipped from V and 8 bases from J, the junction kept 16 bases outside the gene matches. CDR1 and CDR2 (germline): ENHRY, SYGVKD. The CDR3 spans 15 residues. CDR3 DNA sequence: TGTGCCACATTCGCGGGGGACAGGGGAATTAAGGGCTACACCTTC. It codes for CATFAGDRGIKGYTF.

This sequence joins TRBV28 and TRBJ2-7, with 7 bases identical to TRBD1. The ends lost 6 bases at V and 6 bases at J; junction bases unmatched: 14. Germline lookup yields CDR1 MDHEN and CDR2 SYDVKM. CDR3 length equals 15 residues. CDR3 region: CASSAPGTAMIEQYF. CDR3 DNA sequence: TGTGCCAGCAGCGCACCCGGGACAGCCATGATCGAGCAGTACTTC.